This is a list of T cell receptor beta chains from one sample in a study of blood T cell repertoires in COVID-19. Method: immunoSEQ multiplex PCR; TCRdb's copy keeps in-frame clones and lacks some. Here the sample spans about 310,000 clones, 89% being singletons. Material: PBMCs or T cells enriched from blood (not recorded which). The origin of the receptors is a woman aged 40-49 years who had recovered from COVID-19. The CDR3 runs from the conserved cysteine through the conserved F or W. The order of the fields is V gene, D gene, clone size, CDR3 length, J gene, CDR3 protein, CDR3 DNA. D genes are given only for firm matches. The size of a clone is reported for some rows only, either as once, few or many, or as a class for expanded clones.

>TRBV5-4|-|-|14|TRBJ1-5
CASSSQGANQPQHF
TGTGCCAGCAGCTCACAGGGCGCCAATCAGCCCCAGCATTTT
>TRBV24-1|TRBD1|-|16|TRBJ2-2
CATGDPGQPNTGELFF
TGTGCCACCGGTGATCCGGGACAGCCGAACACCGGGGAGCTGTTTTTT
>TRBV12-3/TRBV12-4|-|-|13|TRBJ1-6
CASSPFPNSPLHF
TGTGCCAGCAGTCCCTTCCCTAATTCACCCCTCCACTTT
>TRBV5-4|-|once|14|TRBJ2-3
CASSFTGRADTQYF
TGTGCCAGCAGCTTTACGGGAAGGGCAGATACGCAGTATTTT
>TRBV5-1|-|-|14|TRBJ2-3
CASSLRSESAGQYF
TGCGCCAGCAGCTTGAGATCGGAATCTGCGGGGCAGTATTTT
>TRBV18|-|-|15|TRBJ1-2
CASSPVGGEAYGYTF
TGTGCCAGCTCACCGGTCGGAGGGGAAGCCTATGGCTACACCTTC
>TRBV7-2|-|-|15|TRBJ1-4
CASSLTGEPNEKLFF
TGTGCCAGCAGCTTAACAGGCGAACCTAATGAAAAACTGTTTTTT
>TRBV5-1|TRBD2|-|19|TRBJ2-4
CASSFLTSGGEEAKNIQYF
TGCGCCAGCAGCTTCCTGACTAGCGGGGGGGAGGAAGCCAAAAACATTCAGTACTTC
>TRBV7-2|TRBD1|-|15|TRBJ1-6
CASSLIGTANSPLHF
TGTGCCAGCAGCCTTATAGGGACAGCAAATTCACCCCTCCACTTT
>TRBV18|-|once|16|TRBJ1-3
CASSRGGPASGNTIYF
TGTGCCAGCTCACGGGGAGGCCCCGCTTCAGGAAACACCATATATTTT
>TRBV5-1|-|-|17|TRBJ1-6
CASSLGGQTSYNSPLHF
TGCGCCAGCAGCTTGGGTGGACAAACTTCCTATAATTCACCCCTCCACTTT
>TRBV28|TRBD1|few|15|TRBJ2-7
CASRRQGAFSYEQYF
TGTGCCAGCAGGCGACAGGGGGCGTTTTCCTACGAGCAGTACTTC
>TRBV11-2|TRBD2|-|14|TRBJ2-1
CASSLPGGYNEQFF
TGTGCCAGCAGCTTACCGGGGGGGTACAATGAGCAGTTCTTC
>TRBV29-1|-|once|12|TRBJ2-7
CSVEDYQVEQYF
TGCAGCGTTGAGGACTACCAGGTGGAGCAGTACTTC
>TRBV19|TRBD2|-|20|TRBJ2-3
CASSPRGGSGRAGSTDTQYF
TGTGCCAGTAGTCCCCGTGGAGGAAGCGGGAGGGCCGGAAGCACAGATACGCAGTATTTT
>TRBV10-3|TRBD1|-|12|TRBJ2-7
CATDRGRDEQYF
TGTGCGACCGACAGGGGGCGAGACGAGCAGTACTTC
>TRBV7-9|-|-|13|TRBJ1-1
CASSSSRNTEAFF
TGTGCCAGCAGCTCGAGTAGAAACACTGAAGCTTTCTTT
>TRBV6-5|-|once|14|TRBJ2-2
CASSYLQETGELFF
TGTGCCAGCAGTTACTTACAGGAAACCGGGGAGCTGTTTTTT
>TRBV9|TRBD1|-|18|TRBJ1-3
CASSEGQGSPRSGNTIYF
TGTGCCAGCAGCGAGGGACAGGGGTCTCCAAGATCTGGAAACACCATATATTTT
>TRBV4-3|-|-|13|TRBJ2-7
CASSPDRDYEQYF
TGCGCCAGCAGCCCAGACCGGGACTACGAGCAGTACTTC